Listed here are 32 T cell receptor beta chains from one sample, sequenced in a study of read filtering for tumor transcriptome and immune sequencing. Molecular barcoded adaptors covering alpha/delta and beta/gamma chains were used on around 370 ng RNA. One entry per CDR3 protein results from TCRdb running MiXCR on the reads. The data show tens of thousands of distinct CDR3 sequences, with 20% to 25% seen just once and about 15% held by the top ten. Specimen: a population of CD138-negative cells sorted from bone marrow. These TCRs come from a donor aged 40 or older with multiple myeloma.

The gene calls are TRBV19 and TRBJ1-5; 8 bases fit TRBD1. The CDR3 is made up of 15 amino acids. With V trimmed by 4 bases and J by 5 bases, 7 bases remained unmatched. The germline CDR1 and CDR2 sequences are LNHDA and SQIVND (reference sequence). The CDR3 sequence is CASSNRDRFDQPQHF. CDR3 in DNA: TGTGCCAGTAGTAACCGGGACAGGTTCGATCAGCCCCAGCATTTT.

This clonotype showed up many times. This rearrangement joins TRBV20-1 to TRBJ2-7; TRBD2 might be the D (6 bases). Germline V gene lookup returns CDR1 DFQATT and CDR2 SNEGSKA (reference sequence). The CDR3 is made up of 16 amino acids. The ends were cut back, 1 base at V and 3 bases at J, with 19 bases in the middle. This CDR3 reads CSARGAERLADYEQYF. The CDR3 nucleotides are TGCAGTGCTAGAGGGGCGGAGCGGTTAGCGGACTACGAGCAGTACTTC.

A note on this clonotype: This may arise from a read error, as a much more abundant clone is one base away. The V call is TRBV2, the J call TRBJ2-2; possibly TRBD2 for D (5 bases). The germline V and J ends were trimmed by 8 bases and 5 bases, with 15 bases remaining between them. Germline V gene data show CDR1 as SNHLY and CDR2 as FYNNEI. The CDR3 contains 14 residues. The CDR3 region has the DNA TGTGCCAGCCGGTCGAGGGAGCGGACCGGGGAGCTGTTTTTT. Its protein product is CASRSRERTGELFF.

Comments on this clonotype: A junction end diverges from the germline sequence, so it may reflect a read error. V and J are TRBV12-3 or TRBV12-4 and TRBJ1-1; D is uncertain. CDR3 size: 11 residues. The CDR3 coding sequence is TGTGCCCGCAGCGTGACGGTCGCAGCTTTCTTT. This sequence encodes CARSVTVAAFF.

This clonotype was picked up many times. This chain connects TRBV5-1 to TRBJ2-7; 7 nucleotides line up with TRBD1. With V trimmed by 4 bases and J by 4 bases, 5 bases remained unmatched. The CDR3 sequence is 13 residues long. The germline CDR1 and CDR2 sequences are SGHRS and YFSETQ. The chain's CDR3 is CASSRDREYEQYF. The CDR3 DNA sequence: TGCGCCAGCAGCCGAGACAGGGAATACGAGCAGTACTTC.

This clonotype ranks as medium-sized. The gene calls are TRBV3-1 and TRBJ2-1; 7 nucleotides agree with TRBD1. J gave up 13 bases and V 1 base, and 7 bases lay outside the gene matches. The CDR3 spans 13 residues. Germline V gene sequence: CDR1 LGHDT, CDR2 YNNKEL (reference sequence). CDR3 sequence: CASSQVLTGPQFF. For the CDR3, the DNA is TGTGCCAGCAGCCAAGTGTTGACAGGGCCCCAGTTCTTC.

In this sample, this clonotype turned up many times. CDR3 sequence: CASSSMGGYEQYF. CDR3 in DNA: TGTGCCAGCAGCTCGATGGGCGGGTACGAGCAGTACTTC. The chain couples TRBV11-2 to TRBJ2-7; a weak D match, TRBD2 (5 bases). V gave up 4 bases and J gave up 4 bases, with 11 bases separating them. Germline V lookup: CDR1 SGHAT, CDR2 FQNNGV. The CDR3 extends over 13 amino acids.

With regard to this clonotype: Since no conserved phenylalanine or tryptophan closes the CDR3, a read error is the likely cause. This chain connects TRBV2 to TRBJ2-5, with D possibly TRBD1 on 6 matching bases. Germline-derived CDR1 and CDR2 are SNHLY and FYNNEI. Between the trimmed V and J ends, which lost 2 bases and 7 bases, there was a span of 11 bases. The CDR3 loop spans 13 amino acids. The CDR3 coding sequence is TGTGCCAGCAGTGAATTGGTCAGGGGGACCCAGTACTCC. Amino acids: CASSELVRGTQYS.

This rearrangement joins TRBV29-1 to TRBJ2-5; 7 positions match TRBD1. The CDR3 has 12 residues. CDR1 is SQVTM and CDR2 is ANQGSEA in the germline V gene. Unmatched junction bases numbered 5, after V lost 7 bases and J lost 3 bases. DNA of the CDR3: TGCAGCGGTCAGGGGGTCGAAGAGACCCAGTACTTC. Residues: CSGQGVEETQYF.

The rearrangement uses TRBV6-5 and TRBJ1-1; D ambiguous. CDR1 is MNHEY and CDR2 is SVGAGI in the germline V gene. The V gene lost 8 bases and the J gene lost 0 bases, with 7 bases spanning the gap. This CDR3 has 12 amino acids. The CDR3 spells CASLNMNTEAFF. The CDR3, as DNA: TGTGCCAGCTTAAACATGAACACTGAAGCTTTCTTT.

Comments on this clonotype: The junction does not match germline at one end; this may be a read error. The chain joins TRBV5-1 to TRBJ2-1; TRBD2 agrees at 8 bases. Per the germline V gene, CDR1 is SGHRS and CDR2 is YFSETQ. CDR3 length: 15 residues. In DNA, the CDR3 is TGTGCCAGCAGCCTGGGGGGACTAGGGACCAATGAGCAGTTCTTC. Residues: CASSLGGLGTNEQFF.

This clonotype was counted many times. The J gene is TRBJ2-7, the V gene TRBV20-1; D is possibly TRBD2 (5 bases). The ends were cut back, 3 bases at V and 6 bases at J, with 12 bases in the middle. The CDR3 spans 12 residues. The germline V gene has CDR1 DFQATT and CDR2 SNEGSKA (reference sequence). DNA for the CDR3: TGCAGTGCTAGCCCCCTAGCAAGCGAGCAGTACTTC. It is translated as CSASPLASEQYF.

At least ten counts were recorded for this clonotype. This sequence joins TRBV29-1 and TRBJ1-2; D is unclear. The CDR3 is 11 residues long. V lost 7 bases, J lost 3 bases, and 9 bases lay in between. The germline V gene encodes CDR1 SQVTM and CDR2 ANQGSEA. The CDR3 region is CSGRGDYGYTF. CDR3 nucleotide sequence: TGCAGCGGGCGAGGTGACTATGGCTACACCTTC.

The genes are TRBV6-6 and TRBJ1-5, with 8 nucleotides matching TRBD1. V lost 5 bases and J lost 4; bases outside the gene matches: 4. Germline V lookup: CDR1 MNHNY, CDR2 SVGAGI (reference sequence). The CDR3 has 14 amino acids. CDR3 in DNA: TGTGCCAGCAGTCAGGGACAGGAGAATCAGCCCCAGCATTTT. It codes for CASSQGQENQPQHF.

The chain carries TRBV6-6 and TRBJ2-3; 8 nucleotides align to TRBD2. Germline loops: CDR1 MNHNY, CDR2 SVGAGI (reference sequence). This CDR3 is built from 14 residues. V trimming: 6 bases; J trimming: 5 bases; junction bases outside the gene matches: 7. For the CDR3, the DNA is TGTGCCAGCAGCCCCAGCGGGAGAATAGATACGCAGTATTTT. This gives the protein CASSPSGRIDTQYF.

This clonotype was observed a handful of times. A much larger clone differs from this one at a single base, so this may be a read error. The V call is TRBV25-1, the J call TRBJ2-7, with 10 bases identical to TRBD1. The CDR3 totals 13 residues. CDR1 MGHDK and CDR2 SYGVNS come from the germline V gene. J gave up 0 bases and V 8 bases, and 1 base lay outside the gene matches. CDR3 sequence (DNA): TGTGCCAGCCGGGACAGGGGCTCCTACGAGCAGTACTTC. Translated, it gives CASRDRGSYEQYF.

CDR3 bases: TGTGCCAGCAGTTTTGTCGGCGGGGTCGGGGAGACCCAGTACTTC. Its protein product is CASSFVGGVGETQYF. This rearrangement joins TRBV12-3 or TRBV12-4 to TRBJ2-5, with D maybe TRBD2 (6 bases). The V gene lost 3 bases and the J gene lost 5 bases, with 16 bases spanning the gap. The length of the CDR3 is 15 residues.

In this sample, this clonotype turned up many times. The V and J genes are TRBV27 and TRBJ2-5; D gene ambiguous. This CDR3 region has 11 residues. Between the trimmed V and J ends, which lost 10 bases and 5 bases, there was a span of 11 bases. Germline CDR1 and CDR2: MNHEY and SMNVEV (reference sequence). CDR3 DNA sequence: TGTGCCACTGTTTGGGCGGAGACCCAGTACTTC. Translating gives CATVWAETQYF.

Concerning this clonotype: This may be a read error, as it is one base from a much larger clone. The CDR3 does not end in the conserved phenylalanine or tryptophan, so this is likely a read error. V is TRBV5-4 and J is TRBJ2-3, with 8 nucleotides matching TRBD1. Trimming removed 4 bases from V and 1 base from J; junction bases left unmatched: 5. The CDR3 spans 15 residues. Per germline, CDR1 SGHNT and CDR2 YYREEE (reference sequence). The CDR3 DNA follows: TGTGCCAGCAGCCCGGACAGGGCCGGCACAGATACGCAGTATTCT. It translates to CASSPDRAGTDTQYS.

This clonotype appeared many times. The CDR3 here is CASSPRGGQGTYGYTF. Here the CDR3 DNA reads TGTGCCAGCAGTCCGAGGGGGGGACAGGGGACCTATGGCTACACCTTC. V gene TRBV12-3 or TRBV12-4 combines with J gene TRBJ1-2; 10 nucleotides align to TRBD1. This CDR3 has 16 residues. The V gene end was trimmed by 5 bases and the J gene end by 4 bases; junction bases not matched to a gene: 10.

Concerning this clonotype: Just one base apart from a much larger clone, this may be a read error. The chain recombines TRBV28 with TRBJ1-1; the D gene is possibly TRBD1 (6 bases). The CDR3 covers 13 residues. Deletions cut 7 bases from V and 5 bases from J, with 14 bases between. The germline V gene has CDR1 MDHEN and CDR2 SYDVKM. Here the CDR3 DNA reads TGTGCCAGCAAGTGGGGGCACAGAACTGAAGCTTTCTTT. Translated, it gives CASKWGHRTEAFF.

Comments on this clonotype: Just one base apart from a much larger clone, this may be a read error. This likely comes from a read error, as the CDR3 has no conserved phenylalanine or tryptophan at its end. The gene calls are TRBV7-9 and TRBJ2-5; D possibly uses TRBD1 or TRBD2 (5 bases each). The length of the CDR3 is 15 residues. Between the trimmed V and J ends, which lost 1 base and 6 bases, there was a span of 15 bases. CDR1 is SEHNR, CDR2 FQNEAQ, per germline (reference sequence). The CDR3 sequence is CASSLVKGTRKTQYL. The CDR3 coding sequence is TGTGCCAGCAGCTTAGTGAAAGGGACGAGGAAGACCCAGTACCTC.

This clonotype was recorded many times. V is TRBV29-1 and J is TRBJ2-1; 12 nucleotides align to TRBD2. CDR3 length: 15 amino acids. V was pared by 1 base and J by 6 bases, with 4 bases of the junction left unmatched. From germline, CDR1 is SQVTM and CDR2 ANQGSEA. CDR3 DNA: TGCAGCGTTGAAGTTGCTAGCGGGAGGGCCAATGAGCAGTTCTTC. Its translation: CSVEVASGRANEQFF.

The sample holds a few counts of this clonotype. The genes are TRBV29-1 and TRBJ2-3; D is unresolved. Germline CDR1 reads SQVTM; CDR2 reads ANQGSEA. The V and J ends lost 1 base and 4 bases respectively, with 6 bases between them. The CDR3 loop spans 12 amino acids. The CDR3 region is CSVEGVADTQYF. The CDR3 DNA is TGCAGCGTTGAAGGAGTTGCAGATACGCAGTATTTT.

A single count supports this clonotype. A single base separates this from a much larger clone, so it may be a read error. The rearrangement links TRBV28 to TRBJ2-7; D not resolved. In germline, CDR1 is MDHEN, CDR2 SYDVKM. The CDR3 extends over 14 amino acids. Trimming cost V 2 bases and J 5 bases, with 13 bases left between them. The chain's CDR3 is CASSLHVKADEQYF. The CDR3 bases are TGTGCCAGCAGTTTACATGTCAAGGCGGACGAGCAGTACTTC.

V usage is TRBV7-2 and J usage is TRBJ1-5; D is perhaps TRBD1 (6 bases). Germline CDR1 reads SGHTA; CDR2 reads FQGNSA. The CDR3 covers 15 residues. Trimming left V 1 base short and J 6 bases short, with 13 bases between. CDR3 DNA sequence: TGTGCCAGCAGCTTAGAATGGGGGGCGGGTCAGCCCCAGCATTTT. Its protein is CASSLEWGAGQPQHF.

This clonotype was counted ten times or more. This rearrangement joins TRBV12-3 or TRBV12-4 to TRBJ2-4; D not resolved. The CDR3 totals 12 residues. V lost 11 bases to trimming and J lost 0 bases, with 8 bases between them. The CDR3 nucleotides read TGTGCCTCCGCGGTAGCCAAAAACATTCAGTACTTC. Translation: CASAVAKNIQYF.

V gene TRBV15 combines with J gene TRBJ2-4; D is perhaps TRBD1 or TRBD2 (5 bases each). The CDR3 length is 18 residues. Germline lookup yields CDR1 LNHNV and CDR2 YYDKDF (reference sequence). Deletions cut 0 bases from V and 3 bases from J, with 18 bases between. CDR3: CATSRDRMGVRDKNIQYF. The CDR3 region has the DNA TGTGCCACCAGCAGAGATCGGATGGGGGTTAGAGACAAAAACATTCAGTACTTC.

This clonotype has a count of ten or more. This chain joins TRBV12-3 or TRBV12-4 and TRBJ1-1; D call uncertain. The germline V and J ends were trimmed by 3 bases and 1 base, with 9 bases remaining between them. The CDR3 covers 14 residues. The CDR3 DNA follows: TGTGCCAGCAGTTTCCGGAGACAGAACACTGAAGCTTTCTTT. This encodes CASSFRRQNTEAFF.

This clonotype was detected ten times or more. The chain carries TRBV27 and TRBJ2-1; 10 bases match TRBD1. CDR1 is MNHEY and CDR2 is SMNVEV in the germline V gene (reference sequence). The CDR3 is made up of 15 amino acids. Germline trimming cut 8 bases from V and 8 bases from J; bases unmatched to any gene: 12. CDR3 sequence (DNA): TGTGCCAGCGGGCGACAGGGGGCGAGGGTCGATGAGCAGTTCTTC. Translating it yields CASGRQGARVDEQFF.

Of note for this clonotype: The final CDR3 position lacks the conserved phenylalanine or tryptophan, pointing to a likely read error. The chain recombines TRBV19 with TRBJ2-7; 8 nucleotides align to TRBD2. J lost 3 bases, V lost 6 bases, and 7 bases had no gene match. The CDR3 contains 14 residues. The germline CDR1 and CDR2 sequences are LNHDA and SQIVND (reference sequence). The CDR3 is CASRGTRGSYEQYL. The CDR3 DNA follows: TGTGCCAGTAGAGGGACTAGAGGGAGCTACGAGCAGTACCTC.

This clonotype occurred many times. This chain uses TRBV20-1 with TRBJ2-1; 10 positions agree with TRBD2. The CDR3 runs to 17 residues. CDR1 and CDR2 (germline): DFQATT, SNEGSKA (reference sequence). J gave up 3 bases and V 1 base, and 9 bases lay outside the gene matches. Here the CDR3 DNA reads TGCAGTGCTAGAGCCCCCGGGAGGACTAGCGGCTACAATGAGCAGTTCTTC. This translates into CSARAPGRTSGYNEQFF.